Listed here are 14 T cell receptor beta chains from one sample, sequenced in a study of cytomegalovirus exposure and HLA in healthy donors. It was with 60 Vbeta and 13 Jbeta primers that the PCR ran. Clones were sequenced by immunoSEQ multiplex PCR, and TCRdb holds only the in-frame ones, with some missing. The sample records fewer than 200,000 clones, roughly nine tenths being singletons. The sample taken for sequencing was PBMCs. The source of these receptors is a girl under three years old in good health and CMV-seronegative.

The rearrangement uses TRBV4-3 and TRBJ2-1; perhaps TRBD1 as D (5 bases). This CDR3 is 13 amino acids long. Germline V gene sequence: CDR1 LGHNA, CDR2 YSLEER. V was shortened by 0 bases and J by 10 bases, with 10 bases between the two germline ends. In nucleotides, the CDR3 is TGCGCCAGCAGCCAAGAGGAAGGGGTCGAGCAGTTCTTC. Translation gives CASSQEEGVEQFF.

V is TRBV11-3 and J is TRBJ2-2; tentative D call: TRBD1 (5 bases). The CDR3 covers 16 residues. The germline CDR1 and CDR2 sequences are SGHNT and YENEEA. V was shortened by 5 bases and J by 3 bases, with 16 bases between the two germline ends. The CDR3 region is CASSAQDTKDTGELFF. The CDR3 DNA reads TGTGCCAGCAGCGCACAGGACACTAAGGACACCGGGGAGCTGTTTTTT.

The chain has TRBV6-5 and TRBJ1-5; D is unclear. This CDR3 spans 13 amino acids. The germline gives CDR1 MNHEY, CDR2 SVGAGI. V lost 6 bases and J lost 4, with 10 bases in between. CDR3 DNA: TGTGCCAGCAGGCAACGGGGTAATCAGCCCCAGCATTTT. Its protein is CASRQRGNQPQHF.

This CDR3 reads CASSSANSLSTDTQYF. CDR3 bases: TGTGCCAGCAGCTCTGCGAACAGCCTTAGCACAGATACGCAGTATTTT. The chain uses TRBV7-9 and TRBJ2-3; D gene unclear. Germline CDR1 reads SEHNR; CDR2 reads FQNEAQ (reference sequence). Trimming stripped 4 bases from V and 0 bases from J, with 14 bases between. The CDR3 has 16 amino acids.

About this clone itself: The same CDR3 is also encoded by other DNA sequences in this sample. The chain recombines TRBV4-3 with TRBJ2-7; possibly TRBD2 for D (6 bases). The germline V gene encodes CDR1 LGHNA and CDR2 YSLEER. This CDR3 region has 14 residues. The V gene lost 0 bases and the J gene lost 3 bases, with 9 bases spanning the gap. The CDR3, as DNA: TGCGCCAGCAGCCAAGATCGGGGGAACTACGAGCAGTACTTC. Protein product: CASSQDRGNYEQYF.

This chain uses TRBV5-1 with TRBJ1-4, with 7 bases that match TRBD1. CDR1 and CDR2 (germline): SGHRS, YFSETQ. The CDR3 has 15 amino acids. V shed 4 bases, J shed 6 bases, and the junction held 9 bases outside the gene matches. The CDR3 region is CASSRQGDWDEKLFF. The CDR3 nucleotides are TGCGCCAGCAGCCGGCAGGGGGATTGGGATGAAAAACTGTTTTTT.

The J gene is TRBJ1-2, the V gene TRBV4-2, with D hard to call. V shed 0 bases and J shed 9 bases, with 5 bases lying between them. The CDR3 covers 11 residues. CDR1 is LGHNA and CDR2 is YNFKEQ in the germline V gene. CDR3 protein: CASSQDLRYTF. For the CDR3, the DNA is TGTGCCAGCAGCCAAGATCTACGCTACACCTTC.

The chain combines TRBV5-4 with TRBJ2-1, with TRBD2 identical over 9 bases. This CDR3 has 17 amino acids. Germline trimming cut 4 bases from V and 6 bases from J; bases unmatched to any gene: 14. Germline V lookup: CDR1 SGHNT, CDR2 YYREEE (reference sequence). The CDR3 DNA sequence: TGTGCCAGCAGCGGGGGGATCAGCGGGGGGCTGGGCAATGAGCAGTTCTTC. Protein: CASSGGISGGLGNEQFF.

V usage is TRBV7-2 and J usage is TRBJ2-7; 9 bases align to TRBD2. The CDR3 sequence is 15 residues long. The J segment lost 0 bases and the V segment lost 5 bases, leaving 5 bases of the junction unmatched. Germline lookup yields CDR1 SGHTA and CDR2 FQGNSA. The chain's CDR3 is CASSKASGVSYEQYF. The DNA of the CDR3 is TGTGCCAGCAGCAAAGCTAGCGGGGTCTCCTACGAGCAGTACTTC.

The rearrangement joins TRBV5-1 to TRBJ2-5; 8 nucleotides line up with TRBD2. The CDR3 extends over 15 amino acids. Trimming cost V 4 bases and J 5 bases; bases outside gene matches: 10. Germline V gene lookup returns CDR1 SGHRS and CDR2 YFSETQ. This CDR3 reads CASSPLGSGDETQYF. The CDR3 coding sequence is TGCGCCAGCAGCCCCCTAGGTAGCGGGGACGAGACCCAGTACTTC.

The chain couples TRBV19 to TRBJ2-1, with 10 nucleotides matching TRBD2. The CDR3 spans 17 residues. The V and J ends lost 6 bases and 5 bases, in that order; junction bases with no gene match: 13. Germline V gives CDR1 LNHDA, CDR2 SQIVND (reference sequence). The DNA for the CDR3 is TGTGCCAGTAGAGAAAGCGGGAGGGCCGGTACGAACAATGAGCAGTTCTTC. This encodes CASRESGRAGTNNEQFF.

The chain is built from TRBV7-2 and TRBJ2-3; 7 bases align to TRBD2. The V gene's germline CDR1 is SGHTA and CDR2 FQGNSA. This CDR3 has 13 residues. Trimming took 5 bases from V and 3 from J; bases not matched to a gene: 2. CDR3 coding DNA: TGTGCCAGCAGCCGTAGCGGGACAGATACGCAGTATTTT. This gives the protein CASSRSGTDTQYF.

The rearrangement joins TRBV30 to TRBJ1-3; no definite D call. There are 11 residues in the CDR3. Germline V gives CDR1 GTSNPN, CDR2 SVGIG (reference sequence). The V and J ends lost 8 bases and 4 bases respectively, with 9 bases between them. The CDR3 coding sequence is TGTGCCGGGGAGGTGGGAAACACCATATATTTT. Translating it yields CAGEVGNTIYF.

J is TRBJ2-1 and V is TRBV7-2; 8 bases align to TRBD2. There are 16 residues in the CDR3. Trimming removed 6 bases from V and 1 base from J; junction bases left unmatched: 8. Germline CDR1 is SGHTA and CDR2 is FQGNSA. The CDR3 spells CASRPLAGLSYNEQFF. The CDR3, as DNA: TGTGCCAGCAGGCCCTTAGCGGGACTATCCTACAATGAGCAGTTCTTC.